The source of this T cell receptor (beta chain) is a study of blood T cell repertoires in COVID-19. TCRdb's table, derived via immunoSEQ multiplex PCR, lists solely in-frame clones and lacks some. The sample lists more than 100,000 clones; 81% were seen once. This clone was counted a single time. The CDR3 is made up of 15 amino acids. The germline V gene encodes CDR1 MNHNS and CDR2 SASEGT. The J segment lost 5 bases and the V segment lost 1 base, leaving 5 bases of the junction unmatched. The sequence was obtained from a woman aged 55-75 years with active or convalescent COVID-19. Material for sequencing was peripheral blood. This chain joins TRBV6-1 and TRBJ1-2; 9 bases map to TRBD1. CDR3 loop: CASSEGDRVGYGYTF. The CDR3, as DNA: TGTGCCAGCAGTGAAGGGGACAGGGTGGGGTATGGCTACACCTTC.